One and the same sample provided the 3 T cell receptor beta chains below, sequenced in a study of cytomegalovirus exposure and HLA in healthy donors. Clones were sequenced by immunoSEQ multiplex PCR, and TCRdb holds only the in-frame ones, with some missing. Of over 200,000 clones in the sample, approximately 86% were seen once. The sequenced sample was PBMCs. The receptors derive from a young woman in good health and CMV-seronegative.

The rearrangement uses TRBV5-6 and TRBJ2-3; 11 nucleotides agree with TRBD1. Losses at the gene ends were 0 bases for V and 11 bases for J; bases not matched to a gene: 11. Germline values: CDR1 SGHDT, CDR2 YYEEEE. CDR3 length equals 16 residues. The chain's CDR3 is CASSLVGTGGIVGQYF. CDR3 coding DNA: TGTGCCAGCAGCTTGGTCGGGACAGGGGGGATTGTAGGGCAGTATTTT.

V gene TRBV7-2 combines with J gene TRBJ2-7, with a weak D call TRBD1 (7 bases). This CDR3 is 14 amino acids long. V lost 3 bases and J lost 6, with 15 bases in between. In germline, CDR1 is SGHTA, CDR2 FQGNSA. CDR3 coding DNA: TGTGCCAGCAGCTTTCATTTTCAGGGGGGCGAGCAGTACTTC. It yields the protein CASSFHFQGGEQYF.

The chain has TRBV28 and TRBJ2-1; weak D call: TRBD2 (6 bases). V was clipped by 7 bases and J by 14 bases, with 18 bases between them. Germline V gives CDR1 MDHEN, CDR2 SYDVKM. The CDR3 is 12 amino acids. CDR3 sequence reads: CASTSAGRREFF. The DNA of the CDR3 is TGTGCCAGCACATCCGCCGGGAGACGAGAGTTCTTC. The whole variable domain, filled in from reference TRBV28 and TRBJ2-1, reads DVKVTQSSRYLVKRTGEKVFLECVQDMDHENMFWYRQDPGLGLRLIYFSYDVKMKEKGDIPEGYSVSREKKERFSLILESASTNQTSMYLCASTSAGRREFFGPGTRLTVL.